These 14 T cell receptor beta chains were sequenced from one sample in a study of blood T cell repertoires in COVID-19. TCRdb's copy holds only in-frame clones and misses some; the assay was immunoSEQ multiplex PCR. The sample carries about 190,000 clones, about 85% recorded once. Sequenced material: peripheral blood. The receptors come from an elderly woman with acute or convalescent COVID-19.

This chain joins TRBV20-1 and TRBJ2-1; 8 bases are a match to TRBD1. CDR1 and CDR2 (germline): DFQATT, SNEGSKA (reference sequence). The trim removed 3 bases at V and 12 bases at J, leaving 7 bases unmatched. CDR3 length equals 12 residues. CDR3 amino acids: CSASIGTGLQFF. DNA for the CDR3: TGCAGTGCTAGTATTGGGACAGGTTTGCAGTTCTTC.

The chain is built from TRBV28 and TRBJ1-1, with 9 bases that match TRBD1. The V gene end was trimmed by 6 bases and the J gene end by 9 bases; junction bases not matched to a gene: 23. The length of the CDR3 is 18 residues. The V gene's germline CDR1 is MDHEN and CDR2 SYDVKM. The CDR3 loop reads CASSSSFGTGTFGFKAFF. DNA of the CDR3: TGTGCCAGCAGCAGTTCCTTCGGGACAGGGACCTTTGGGTTTAAAGCTTTCTTT.

This chain joins TRBV6-5 and TRBJ2-3, with 7 bases identical to TRBD1. Germline V lookup: CDR1 MNHEY, CDR2 SVGAGI. This CDR3 is built from 14 residues. J gave up 2 bases and V 5 bases, and 4 bases lay outside the gene matches. CDR3 coding DNA: TGTGCCAGCAGTCGACAGGGCTTCACAGATACGCAGTATTTT. Residues: CASSRQGFTDTQYF.

The chain is built from TRBV3-1 (or the pseudogene TRBV3-2) and TRBJ2-1; D is unclear. CDR3 length: 13 amino acids. Germline CDR1 and CDR2: LGHDT and YNNKEL (reference sequence). V was cut by 3 bases and J by 9 bases, with 12 bases left in between. The CDR3 spells CASSHTEMGEQFF. The CDR3 bases are TGTGCCAGCAGCCACACAGAGATGGGTGAGCAGTTCTTC.

The J gene is TRBJ2-7, the V gene TRBV2, with D tentatively TRBD2 (8 bases). Germline V CDR1 and CDR2: SNHLY, FYNNEI. The CDR3 length is 13 residues. V lost 9 bases and J lost 4, with 16 bases in between. The CDR3, as DNA: TGTGCCAGAGGGGGCGGGAGGAATTACGAGCAGTACTTC. The encoded protein is CARGGGRNYEQYF.

This chain links TRBV11-3 with TRBJ2-2, with a weak D call TRBD2 (7 bases). Between the trimmed V and J ends, which lost 5 bases and 3 bases, there was a span of 16 bases. The CDR3 has 16 residues. The germline CDR1 and CDR2 sequences are SGHNT and YENEEA. CDR3 protein: CASSQRRGGYTGELFF. CDR3 sequence (DNA): TGTGCCAGCAGCCAACGCAGGGGAGGGTACACCGGGGAGCTGTTTTTT.

The V call is TRBV7-9, the J call TRBJ1-1; D not resolved. Germline lookup yields CDR1 SEHNR and CDR2 FQNEAQ (reference sequence). Trimming left V 5 bases short and J 5 bases short, with 18 bases between. The CDR3 is made up of 15 amino acids. CDR3 amino acids: CASSPPRPRVTEAFF. For the CDR3, the DNA is TGTGCCAGCAGCCCCCCTCGCCCACGGGTAACTGAAGCTTTCTTT.

The chain combines TRBV18 with TRBJ1-5, with TRBD1 matching over 9 bases. CDR3 size: 18 residues. V dropped 3 bases and J dropped 2; count of bases not matched to a gene: 11. The germline V gene encodes CDR1 KGHSH and CDR2 LQKENI. CDR3 in amino acids: CASSPLPPDRGGNQPQHF. The CDR3 coding sequence is TGTGCCAGCTCACCCCTACCCCCCGACAGGGGGGGCAATCAGCCCCAGCATTTT.

V usage is TRBV7-2 and J usage is TRBJ2-1; the match to TRBD2 covers 12 bases. This CDR3 has 15 residues. CDR1 SGHTA and CDR2 FQGNSA come from the germline V gene. J was trimmed by 7 bases and V by 3 bases; bases with no gene match: 4. The CDR3, as DNA: TGTGCCAGCAGCTTCTATGGGACTAGCGGGAATGAGCAGTTCTTC. This codes for CASSFYGTSGNEQFF.

In this sample, this clone turned up a few times. This sequence joins TRBV3-1 (or the pseudogene TRBV3-2) and TRBJ2-2; D gene ambiguous. This CDR3 comprises 15 residues. Germline V lookup: CDR1 LGHDT, CDR2 YNNKEL (reference sequence). V was shortened by 2 bases and J by 4 bases, with 11 bases between the two germline ends. CDR3 protein: CASSQNIILTGELFF. CDR3 sequence (DNA): TGTGCCAGCAGCCAAAACATTATTCTCACCGGGGAGCTGTTTTTT.

The V call is TRBV29-1, the J call TRBJ2-5, with 7 bases lining up with TRBD2. This CDR3 has 14 amino acids. J lost 5 bases, V lost 4 bases, and 10 bases had no gene match. CDR1 is SQVTM and CDR2 is ANQGSEA in the germline V gene. CDR3 residues: CSVGAGVIGETQYF. In DNA form, the CDR3 reads TGCAGCGTTGGGGCGGGAGTGATCGGGGAGACCCAGTACTTC.

The gene calls are TRBV6-2 or TRBV6-3 and TRBJ2-7; D is possibly TRBD1 (5 bases). This CDR3 is built from 14 residues. V was clipped by 5 bases and J by 0 bases, with 11 bases between them. CDR1 MNHEY and CDR2 SVGEGT come from the germline V gene. The DNA for the CDR3 is TGTGCCAGCAGTGGGATACAGGCCTCCTACGAGCAGTACTTC. This sequence encodes CASSGIQASYEQYF.

This clone has only a few counts. This sequence joins TRBV2 and TRBJ1-4; D not certain. CDR1 and CDR2 (germline): SNHLY, FYNNEI. Trimming pared 4 bases from V and 6 bases from J, leaving 18 bases between. This CDR3 comprises 16 residues. This CDR3 reads CASSGLGAREDEKLFF. The CDR3 DNA is TGTGCCAGCAGTGGTCTTGGTGCAAGGGAGGATGAAAAACTGTTTTTT.

This clone came up once. The rearrangement links TRBV19 to TRBJ1-4; D gene ambiguous. Per the germline V gene, CDR1 is LNHDA and CDR2 is SQIVND (reference sequence). V was shortened by 3 bases and J by 0 bases, with 8 bases between the two germline ends. The length of the CDR3 is 15 residues. CDR3: CASSMTFATNEKLFF. The CDR3 bases are TGTGCCAGTAGTATGACTTTTGCAACTAATGAAAAACTGTTTTTT.